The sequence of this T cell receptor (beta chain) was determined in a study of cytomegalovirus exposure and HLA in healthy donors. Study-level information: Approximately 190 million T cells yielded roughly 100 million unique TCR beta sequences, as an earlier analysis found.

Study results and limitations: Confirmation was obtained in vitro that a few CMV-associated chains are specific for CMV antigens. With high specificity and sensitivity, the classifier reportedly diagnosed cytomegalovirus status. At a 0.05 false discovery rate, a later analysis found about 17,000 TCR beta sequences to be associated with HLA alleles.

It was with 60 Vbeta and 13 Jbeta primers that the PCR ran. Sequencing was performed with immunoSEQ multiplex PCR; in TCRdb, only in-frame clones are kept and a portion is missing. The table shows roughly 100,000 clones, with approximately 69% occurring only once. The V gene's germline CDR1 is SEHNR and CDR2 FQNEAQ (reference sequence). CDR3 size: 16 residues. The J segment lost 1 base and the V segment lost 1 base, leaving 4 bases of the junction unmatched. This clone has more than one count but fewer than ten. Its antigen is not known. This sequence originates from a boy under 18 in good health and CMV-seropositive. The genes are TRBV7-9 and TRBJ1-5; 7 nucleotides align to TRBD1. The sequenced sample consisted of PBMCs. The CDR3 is CASSLGTGRSNQPQHF. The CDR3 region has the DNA TGTGCCAGCAGCTTAGGGACAGGTCGGAGCAATCAGCCCCAGCATTTT.